This is a list of T cell receptor beta chains from one sample in a study of PD-L1 blockade in urothelial cancer. Only in-frame clones appear in the TCRdb table, and some are missing; sequencing was by immunoSEQ multiplex PCR. Altogether around 26,000 clones are present, around nine tenths being singletons, with the ten largest covering approximately 30%. Material: PBMCs, obtained around atezolizumab (anti-PD-L1) treatment. All receptors come from a man aged 55-75 years with urothelial cancer. CDR3s include the opening cysteine and the closing phenylalanine or tryptophan. Fields, in order: D gene, V gene, J gene, clone size, CDR3 DNA, CDR3 protein. A D gene is named only where the DNA matches it firmly. Clone size is not always given. Where it is, it says once, few, many or a class for expanded clones.

>TRBD1|TRBV6-5|TRBJ1-1|.
TGTGCCAGCAGTCGGGCAGGGGGGACTGAAGCTTTCTTT
CASSRAGGTEAFF
>TRBD1|TRBV27|TRBJ2-1|.
TGTGCCAGCAGTTTAATATTGACAGGGATAAATGAGCAGTTCTTC
CASSLILTGINEQFF
>TRBD2|TRBV18|TRBJ2-5|.
TGTGCCAGCTCACCACTTCCCTCCTCTAGCGGGGGCCTACGGGAGACCCAGTACTTC
CASSPLPSSSGGLRETQYF
>TRBD2|TRBV9|TRBJ2-2|.
TGTGCCAGCAGCGTAGGTGTGGGACTAGGCGCCACCGGGGAGCTGTTTTTT
CASSVGVGLGATGELFF
>TRBD2|TRBV7-2|TRBJ2-3|.
TGTGCCAGCAGCACGCGGGGGGACAGCACAGATACGCAGTATTTT
CASSTRGDSTDTQYF
>.|TRBV27|TRBJ1-2|few
TGTGCCAGCACGCAACATCGGGGTAGCGGCTACACCTTC
CASTQHRGSGYTF
>.|TRBV19|TRBJ2-7|.
TGTGCCAGTAGTCTCACTGCTGCGACCTACGAGCAGTACTTC
CASSLTAATYEQYF
>TRBD2|TRBV19|TRBJ2-4|.
TGTGCCAGTAGTGAGGTGGGGGACAGCGGGAGGACCAAAAACATTCAGTACTTC
CASSEVGDSGRTKNIQYF
>TRBD2|TRBV4-1|TRBJ2-2|.
TGCGCCAGCAGCCAAGAGAGCGGGGGCGGGGAGCTGTTTTTT
CASSQESGGGELFF
>TRBD2|TRBV5-6|TRBJ2-7|once
TGTGCCAGCAGCCACTATAGGCTAGCGGACTCCTACGAGCAGTACTTC
CASSHYRLADSYEQYF
>.|TRBV19|TRBJ2-2|.
TGTGCCAGTAGTATTTCGGGGGAGCTGTTTTTT
CASSISGELFF
>TRBD2|TRBV7-2|TRBJ2-7|.
TGTGCCAGCAGCCTTAGCGGGAGGGCCTTCGAGCAGTACTTC
CASSLSGRAFEQYF
>TRBD2|TRBV11-2|TRBJ2-7|.
TGTGCCAGCAGCTTAGTTAGCGGGACCACCTACGAGCAGTACTTC
CASSLVSGTTYEQYF
>.|TRBV5-8|TRBJ1-1|.
TGTGCCAGCAGTCACACACGGGACACTGAAGCTTTCTTT
CASSHTRDTEAFF
>.|TRBV9|TRBJ2-7|.
TGTGCCAGCAGCGTGGGACACGTTCTCTCCTACGAGCAGTACTTC
CASSVGHVLSYEQYF
>.|TRBV7-3|TRBJ1-5|.
TGTGCCAGCAGCCAGGGCGGGGGCACCAGCAATCAGCCCCAGCATTTT
CASSQGGGTSNQPQHF